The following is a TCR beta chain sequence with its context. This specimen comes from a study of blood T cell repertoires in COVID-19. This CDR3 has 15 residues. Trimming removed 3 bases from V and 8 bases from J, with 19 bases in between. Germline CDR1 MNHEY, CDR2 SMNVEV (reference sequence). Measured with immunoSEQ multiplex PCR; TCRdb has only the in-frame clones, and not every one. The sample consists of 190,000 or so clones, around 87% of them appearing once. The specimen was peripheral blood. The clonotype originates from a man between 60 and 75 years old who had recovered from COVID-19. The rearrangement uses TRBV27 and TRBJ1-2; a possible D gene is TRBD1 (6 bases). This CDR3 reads CASSFTGTPLRGYTF. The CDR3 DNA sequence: TGTGCCAGCAGTTTTACCGGGACACCCTTGAGAGGCTACACCTTC.